This TCR beta chain was observed in a study of T cell responses to AZD1222 COVID-19 vaccine. Overall study: The analysis combined second doses at about 4 or about 12 weeks.

Some clones are missing from TCRdb's copy, which holds only in-frame ones; the method was immunoSEQ multiplex PCR. This table holds 75,000 to 100,000 clones, around 90% found once. The germline gives CDR1 MNHEY, CDR2 SVGAGI. Trimming shortened V by 6 bases and J by 4 bases, and 16 bases separated the two germline ends. CDR3 size: 15 residues. The starting material was peripheral blood, obtained on day 0 of AZD1222 vaccination. The rearrangement uses TRBV6-5 and TRBJ2-1, with D tentatively TRBD2 (6 bases). The TCR sequence derives from an adult in good health. CDR3 in amino acids: CASRTAGSGYNEQFF. The CDR3 bases are TGTGCCAGCAGAACTGCCGGTAGCGGATACAATGAGCAGTTCTTC.